These T cell receptor beta chains were read from a single sample in a study of T cells after yellow fever vaccination. TCRdb re-called the 5' RACE reads through MiXCR, storing one row per CDR3 protein. The table records 350,000 to 450,000 distinct CDR3 sequences, around 6.4% of them present only once. This specimen was PBMCs, taken 5 days after the yellow fever booster vaccination. The origin of the receptors is a man aged 25-45 years who received the YFV17D yellow fever vaccine. The CDR3 runs from the conserved cysteine through the conserved F or W. A D gene is named only where the DNA matches it firmly. For some rows the clone size is stated as once, few or many, or as a class when expanded; others skip it.

CDR3 protein | CDR3 DNA | D gene | clone size | J gene | V gene
CSATILIGWGDTQYF | TGCAGTGCTACGATCCTTATAGGGTGGGGAGATACGCAGTATTTT | . | . | TRBJ2-3 | TRBV20-1
CASSFATTLGNEQFF | TGTGCCAGCAGTTTCGCGACTACCCTTGGCAATGAGCAGTTCTTC | . | . | TRBJ2-1 | TRBV12-3/TRBV12-4
CASRLGFSYEQYF | TGTGCCAGCAGGTTAGGTTTCTCCTACGAGCAGTACTTC | . | . | TRBJ2-7 | TRBV12-3/TRBV12-4
CASSLGGRRSDEQFF | TGCGCCAGCAGCTTGGGCGGGAGGCGGTCAGATGAGCAGTTCTTC | TRBD2 | many | TRBJ2-1 | TRBV5-1
CASSQGRVMTQYF | TGTGCCAGCAGCCAGGGGCGGGTGATGACCCAGTACTTC | . | . | TRBJ2-5 | TRBV3-1
CASSPFSSASGNTIYF | TGCGCCAGCAGCCCTTTTTCGAGCGCCTCTGGAAACACCATATATTTT | . | . | TRBJ1-3 | TRBV4-1
CASSHKNKVPETQYF | TGTGCCAGCAGCCACAAGAATAAGGTCCCAGAGACCCAGTACTTC | . | . | TRBJ2-5 | TRBV5-4
CASSVAGGRDIQYF | TGTGCCAGCAGCGTAGCTGGAGGTCGAGACATTCAGTACTTC | . | many | TRBJ2-4 | TRBV9
CSADRGGTSGRGNEQFF | TGCAGTGCTGACAGGGGGGGAACTAGCGGGAGGGGGAATGAGCAGTTCTTC | TRBD2 | many | TRBJ2-1 | TRBV20-1
CSAFPGTSGRYEQFF | TGCAGTGCTTTCCCCGGGACTAGCGGGAGGTATGAGCAGTTCTTC | TRBD2 | . | TRBJ2-1 | TRBV20-1
CASSSPGTGGPQPQHF | TGTGCCAGCAGTTCGCCCGGGACAGGGGGCCCCCAGCCCCAGCATTTT | TRBD1 | . | TRBJ1-5 | TRBV28
CASSLMAQETQYF | TGCGCCAGCAGCTTGATGGCGCAAGAGACCCAGTACTTC | . | many | TRBJ2-5 | TRBV5-1
CASSRRGQFSYEQYF | TGTGCCAGCAGCCGAAGGGGGCAGTTCTCCTACGAGCAGTACTTC | TRBD1 | many | TRBJ2-7 | TRBV14
CASLKDTQYF | TGTGCCAGCCTTAAAGATACGCAGTATTTT | . | . | TRBJ2-3 | TRBV12-3/TRBV12-4
CAWSLLKFNEQYF | TGTGCCTGGAGTCTTCTCAAGTTCAACGAGCAGTACTTC | . | few | TRBJ2-7 | TRBV30
CAISESMEPHEQFF | TGTGCCATCAGTGAGTCGATGGAGCCCCATGAGCAGTTCTTC | . | . | TRBJ2-1 | TRBV10-3
CASSLYRAPDTQYF | TGTGCCAGCAGCTTATACAGGGCGCCAGATACGCAGTATTTT | . | many | TRBJ2-3 | TRBV7-8
CASSLPTDTDTQYF | TGTGCCAGCAGCCTCCCCACCGACACAGATACGCAGTATTTT | . | many | TRBJ2-3 | TRBV5-5
CASSPWLTNTGELFF | TGTGCCAGCAGCCCGTGGTTAACGAACACCGGGGAGCTGTTTTTT | . | few | TRBJ2-2 | TRBV7-2
CSVDSGGEQFF | TGCAGCGTAGATAGCGGGGGTGAGCAGTTCTTC | TRBD2 | many | TRBJ2-1 | TRBV29-1
CASSRGPGGVNTGELFF | TGTGCCAGCAGCCGAGGGCCGGGAGGAGTGAACACCGGGGAGCTGTTTTTT | TRBD2 | many | TRBJ2-2 | TRBV7-2
CASSSLSSPTETQYF | TGTGCCAGCAGCTCCCTGAGTAGCCCAACAGAGACCCAGTACTTC | . | . | TRBJ2-5 | TRBV7-3
CSARKWDNEQFF | TGCAGTGCTAGAAAGTGGGACAATGAGCAGTTCTTC | . | few | TRBJ2-1 | TRBV20-1
CATSIRDGPYEQYF | TGTGCCACCAGCATCCGGGACGGACCCTACGAGCAGTACTTC | . | few | TRBJ2-7 | TRBV15
CAISGEDQETQYF | TGTGCCATCTCCGGGGAGGACCAAGAGACCCAGTACTTC | . | many | TRBJ2-5 | TRBV7-9
CASSLLTGGNTIYF | TGTGCCAGCAGCCTCTTGACGGGAGGAAACACCATATATTTT | . | few | TRBJ1-3 | TRBV3-1
CASRFSRERFHNEQFF | TGTGCCAGCAGATTCTCGCGGGAGCGATTCCACAATGAGCAGTTCTTC | TRBD2 | . | TRBJ2-1 | TRBV7-3
CASTQFMGNQPQHF | TGTGCCAGCACCCAGTTCATGGGCAATCAGCCCCAGCATTTT | . | few | TRBJ1-5 | TRBV7-2
CSVSPTSLFNDNYGYTF | TGCAGCGTATCCCCCACTTCCCTTTTTAACGATAACTATGGCTACACCTTC | . | many | TRBJ1-2 | TRBV29-1
CASSSRDNKFSGANVLTF | TGTGCCAGTAGTAGTCGGGACAATAAATTTTCTGGGGCCAACGTCCTGACTTTC | . | many | TRBJ2-6 | TRBV19
CASSLEAGGIGSPLHF | TGCGCCAGCAGCTTGGAGGCAGGGGGAATAGGATCACCCCTCCACTTT | TRBD1 | . | TRBJ1-6 | TRBV5-1
CALDRSRSGNTIYF | TGTGCCCTGGATAGGTCCCGGTCTGGAAACACCATATATTTT | . | . | TRBJ1-3 | TRBV30
CASSADTYYEQYF | TGCGCCAGCAGCGCAGACACGTACTACGAGCAGTACTTC | . | few | TRBJ2-7 | TRBV5-1
CATSRGSGTGDTGELFF | TGTGCCACCAGCAGAGGATCCGGGACAGGGGACACCGGGGAGCTGTTTTTT | TRBD1 | many | TRBJ2-2 | TRBV15
CASSYLSGTTTGELFF | TGTGCCAGCAGCTACCTTAGCGGAACCACGACCGGGGAGCTGTTTTTT | . | few | TRBJ2-2 | TRBV5-4
CASSLEVETQYF | TGCGCCAGCAGCTTGGAGGTAGAGACCCAGTACTTC | . | many | TRBJ2-5 | TRBV5-1
CASSRMGQPNEQFF | TGTGCCAGCAGCCGAATGGGACAGCCCAATGAGCAGTTCTTC | TRBD1 | few | TRBJ2-1 | TRBV7-2
CASSKERLVSYNEQFF | TGTGCCAGCAGCAAAGAACGGCTAGTCTCCTACAATGAGCAGTTCTTC | . | . | TRBJ2-1 | TRBV21-1
CASSPRKSSYEQYF | TGCGCCAGCAGCCCGCGGAAGAGCTCCTACGAGCAGTACTTC | . | . | TRBJ2-7 | TRBV4-3
CASSGVAGAREQFF | TGTGCCAGTAGTGGAGTAGCGGGAGCTCGTGAGCAGTTCTTC | TRBD2 | . | TRBJ2-1 | TRBV19
CSARDLAGQETQYF | TGCAGTGCTAGAGATCTAGCGGGCCAAGAGACCCAGTACTTC | TRBD2 | . | TRBJ2-5 | TRBV20-1
CASSSTLNRLNSPLHF | TGTGCCAGCAGCTCCACCTTAAACAGGCTTAATTCACCCCTCCACTTT | . | many | TRBJ1-6 | TRBV7-9
CSARIPSGGGKNIQYF | TGCAGTGCTAGAATTCCCAGCGGGGGAGGCAAAAACATTCAGTACTTC | TRBD2 | few | TRBJ2-4 | TRBV20-1
CASSPTTRGTGGHEQYF | TGTGCCAGCAGCCCAACCACACGCGGGACAGGGGGCCACGAGCAGTACTTC | TRBD1 | few | TRBJ2-7 | TRBV7-2
CASSLAEETSYNEQFF | TGCGCCAGCAGCTTGGCTGAGGAGACTTCCTACAATGAGCAGTTCTTC | . | few | TRBJ2-1 | TRBV5-1